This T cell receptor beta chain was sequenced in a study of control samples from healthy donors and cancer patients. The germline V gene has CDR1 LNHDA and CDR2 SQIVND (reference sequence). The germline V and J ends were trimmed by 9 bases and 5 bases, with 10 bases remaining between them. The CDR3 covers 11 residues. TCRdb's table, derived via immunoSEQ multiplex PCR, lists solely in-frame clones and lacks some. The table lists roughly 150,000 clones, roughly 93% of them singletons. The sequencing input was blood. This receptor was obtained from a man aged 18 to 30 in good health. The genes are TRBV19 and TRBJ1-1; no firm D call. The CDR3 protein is CASRTGTEAFF. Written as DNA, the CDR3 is TGTGCCAGCAGGACCGGTACTGAAGCTTTCTTT.